The following is a T cell receptor beta chain sequence with its context. V trimming: 3 bases; J trimming: 0 bases; junction bases outside the gene matches: 9. CDR1 is DFQATT and CDR2 is SNEGSKA in the germline V gene (reference sequence). CDR3 length: 17 amino acids. This record belongs to a study of blood T cells in healthy people across ages. A sample-barcoded 5' primer and a J-beta primer mix were used in a second PCR of roughly 6 to 12 cycles. One entry per CDR3 protein, called by TCRdb with MiXCR from the 5' RACE reads. Of roughly 800,000 distinct CDR3 sequences detected, 25% appear once; the ten largest clones hold under 9.5%. In addition, the sample was reused for a study of T cells of mothers and their children.

Input material: blood. The gene calls are TRBV20-1 and TRBJ2-2; 8 bases fit TRBD2. The receptor comes from a boy between 10 and 17 years old in good health. The CDR3 DNA follows: TGCAGTGCTAGGCAATTTAGCGGGGCCGCGAACACCGGGGAGCTGTTTTTT. It yields the protein CSARQFSGAANTGELFF.